The TCR beta chain under discussion was sequenced for a study of T cell responses to AZD1222 COVID-19 vaccine. V was trimmed by 6 bases and J by 1 base, leaving 13 bases between them. Per germline, CDR1 MNHEY and CDR2 SVGAGI. The CDR3 loop spans 15 amino acids. The repertoire was sequenced with immunoSEQ multiplex PCR; TCRdb's copy has only in-frame clones and lacks some. The repertoire includes 150,000 to 200,000 clones, 90% to 95% of them detected once, and 4% to 5.5% sits in the top ten. The TCR was taken from an adult who received the AZD1222 COVID-19 vaccine. The chain joins TRBV6-5 to TRBJ2-1; TRBD2 is a possible D gene (6 bases). The source material was peripheral blood, sampled 28 days after the second AZD1222 dose. The CDR3 DNA reads TGTGCCAGCAGAGCCGGGACTGGATCCTACAATGAGCAGTTCTTC. The encoded protein is CASRAGTGSYNEQFF.